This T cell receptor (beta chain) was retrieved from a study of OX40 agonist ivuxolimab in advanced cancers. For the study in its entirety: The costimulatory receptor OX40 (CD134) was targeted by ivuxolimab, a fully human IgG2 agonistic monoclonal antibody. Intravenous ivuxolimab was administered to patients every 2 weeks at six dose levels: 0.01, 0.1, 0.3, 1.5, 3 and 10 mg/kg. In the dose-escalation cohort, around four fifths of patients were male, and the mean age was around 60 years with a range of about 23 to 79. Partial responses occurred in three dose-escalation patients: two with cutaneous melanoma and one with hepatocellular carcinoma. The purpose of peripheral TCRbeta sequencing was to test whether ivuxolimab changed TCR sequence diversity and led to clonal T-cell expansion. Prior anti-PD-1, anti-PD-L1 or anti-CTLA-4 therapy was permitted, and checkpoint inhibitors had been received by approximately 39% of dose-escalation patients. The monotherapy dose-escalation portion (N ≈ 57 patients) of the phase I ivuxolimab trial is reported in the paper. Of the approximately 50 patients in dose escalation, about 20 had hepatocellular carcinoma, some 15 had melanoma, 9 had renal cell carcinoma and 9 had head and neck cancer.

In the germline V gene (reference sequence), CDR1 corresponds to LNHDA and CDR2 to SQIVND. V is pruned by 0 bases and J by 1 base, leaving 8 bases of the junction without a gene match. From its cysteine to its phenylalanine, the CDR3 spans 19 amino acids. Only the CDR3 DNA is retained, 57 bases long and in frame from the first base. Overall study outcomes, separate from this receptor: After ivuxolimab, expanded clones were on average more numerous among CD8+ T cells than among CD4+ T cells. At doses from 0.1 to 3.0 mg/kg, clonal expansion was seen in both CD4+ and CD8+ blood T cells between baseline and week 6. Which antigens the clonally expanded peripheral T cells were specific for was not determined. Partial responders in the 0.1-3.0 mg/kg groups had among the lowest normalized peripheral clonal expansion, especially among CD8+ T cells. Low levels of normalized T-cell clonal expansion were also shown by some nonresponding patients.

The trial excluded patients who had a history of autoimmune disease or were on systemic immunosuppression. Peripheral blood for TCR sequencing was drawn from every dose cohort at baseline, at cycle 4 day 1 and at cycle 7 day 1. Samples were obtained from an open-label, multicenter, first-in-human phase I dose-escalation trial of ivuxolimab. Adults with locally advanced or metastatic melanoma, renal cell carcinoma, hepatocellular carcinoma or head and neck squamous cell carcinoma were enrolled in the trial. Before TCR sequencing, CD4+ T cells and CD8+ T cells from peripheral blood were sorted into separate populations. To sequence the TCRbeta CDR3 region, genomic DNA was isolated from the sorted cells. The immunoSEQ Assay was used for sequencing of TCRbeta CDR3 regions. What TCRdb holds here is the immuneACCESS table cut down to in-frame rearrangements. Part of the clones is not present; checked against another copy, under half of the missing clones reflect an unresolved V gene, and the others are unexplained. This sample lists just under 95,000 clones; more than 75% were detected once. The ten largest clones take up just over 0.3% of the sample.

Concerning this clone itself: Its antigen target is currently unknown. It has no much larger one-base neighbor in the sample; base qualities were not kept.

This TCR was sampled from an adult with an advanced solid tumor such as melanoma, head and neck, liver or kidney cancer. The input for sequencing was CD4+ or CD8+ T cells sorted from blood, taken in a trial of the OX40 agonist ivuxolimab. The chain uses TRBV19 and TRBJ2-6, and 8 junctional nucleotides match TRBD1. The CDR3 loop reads CASSIEGPGGLSGANVLTF. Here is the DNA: TGTGCCAGTAGTATAGAGGGTCCAGGGGGCTTGTCTGGGGCCAACGTCCTGACTTTC.